Presented here are 4 T cell receptor beta chains from one specimen sequenced in a study of T cell repertoires in cytomegalovirus infection. MiXCR was run by TCRdb on the reads, yielding one entry per CDR3 protein. The sample carries about 740,000 distinct CDR3 sequences, 35% recorded once. The sample comprised PBMCs. The receptor set was obtained from a human donor in good health (CMV status not recorded). Some clones in this sample may be carry-over from other donors' samples.

V gene TRBV28 combines with J gene TRBJ1-2; a possible D gene is TRBD1 (5 bases). V was pared by 7 bases and J by 5 bases, with 17 bases between. The CDR3 runs to 14 residues. Per the germline V gene, CDR1 is MDHEN and CDR2 is SYDVKM. CDR3 protein: CASTMFGARYGYTF. The DNA of the CDR3 is TGTGCCAGCACCATGTTCGGGGCTAGATATGGCTACACCTTC.

This rearrangement joins TRBV11-2 to TRBJ2-7, with 9 bases fitting TRBD2. Germline CDR1 is SGHAT and CDR2 is FQNNGV. After removal of 3 bases from V and 2 bases from J, the junction contained 8 bases not matched to a gene. The CDR3 loop spans 16 amino acids. CDR3 sequence: CASSFLTSGPPYEQYF. The CDR3 bases are TGTGCCAGCAGCTTCCTCACTAGCGGGCCTCCCTACGAGCAGTACTTC.

In its sample, this clonotype was seen once. A much bigger clone sits one base away, suggesting this may be a read error. This chain links TRBV7-2 with TRBJ2-1; 7 nucleotides agree with TRBD2. The germline gives CDR1 SGHTA, CDR2 FQGNSA. This CDR3 is built from 15 residues. Written as DNA, the CDR3 is TGTGCCAGCAGCCAGAGCGGGACTTCCTACAATGAGCTGTTCTTC. This codes for CASSQSGTSYNELFF. The full variable domain, completed using reference TRBV7-2 and TRBJ2-1, is GAGVSQSPSNKVTEKGKDVELRCDPISGHTALYWYRQSLGQGLEFLIYFQGNSAPDKSGLPSDRFSAERTGGSVSTLTIQRTQQEDSAVYLCASSQSGTSYNELFFGPGTRLTVL.

The J gene is TRBJ1-2, the V gene TRBV6-5; the match to TRBD1 covers 10 bases. In germline, CDR1 is MNHEY, CDR2 SVGAGI. This CDR3 contains 15 residues. Germline trimming cut 6 bases from V and 4 bases from J; bases unmatched to any gene: 8. The CDR3 reads CASSDRGLSLYGYTF. CDR3 sequence (DNA): TGTGCCAGCAGCGACAGGGGGCTTAGTCTCTATGGCTACACCTTC.